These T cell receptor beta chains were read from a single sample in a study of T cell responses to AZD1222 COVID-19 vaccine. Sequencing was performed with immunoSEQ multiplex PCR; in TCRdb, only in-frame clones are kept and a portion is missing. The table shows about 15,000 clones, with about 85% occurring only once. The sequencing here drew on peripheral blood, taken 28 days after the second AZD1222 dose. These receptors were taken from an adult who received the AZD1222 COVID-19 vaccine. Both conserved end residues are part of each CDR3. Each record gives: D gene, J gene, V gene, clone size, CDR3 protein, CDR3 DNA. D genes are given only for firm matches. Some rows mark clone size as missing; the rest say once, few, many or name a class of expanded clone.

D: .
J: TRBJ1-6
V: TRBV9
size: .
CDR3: CASSVDHSVTYNSPLHF
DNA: TGTGCCAGCAGCGTAGACCACAGTGTTACCTATAATTCACCCCTCCACTTT

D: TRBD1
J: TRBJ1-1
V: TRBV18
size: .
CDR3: CASSPLGQMNTEAFF
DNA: TGTGCCAGCTCACCTTTGGGACAGATGAACACTGAAGCTTTCTTT

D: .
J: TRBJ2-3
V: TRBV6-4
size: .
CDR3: CASSVGGTGDTQYF
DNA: TGTGCCAGCAGTGTTGGGGGGACCGGAGATACGCAGTATTTT

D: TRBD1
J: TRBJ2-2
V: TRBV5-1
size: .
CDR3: CASSLGQGTGELFF
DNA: TGCGCCAGCAGCTTGGGACAGGGGACCGGGGAGCTGTTTTTT

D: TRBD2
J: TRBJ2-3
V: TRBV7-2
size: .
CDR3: CASSSPGLAGGITDTQYF
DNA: TGTGCCAGCAGCTCCCCGGGACTAGCGGGAGGGATTACAGATACGCAGTATTTT

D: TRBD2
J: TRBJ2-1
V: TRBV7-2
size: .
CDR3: CASSLVFGTSGMNEQFF
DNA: TGTGCCAGCAGCTTAGTATTCGGGACTAGCGGGATGAATGAGCAGTTCTTC

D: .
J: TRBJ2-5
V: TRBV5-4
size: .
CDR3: CASSLSGARKETQYF
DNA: TGTGCCAGCAGCTTGAGCGGAGCGAGGAAAGAGACCCAGTACTTC

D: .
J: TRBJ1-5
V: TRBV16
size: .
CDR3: CASSQGSIVQPQHF
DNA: TGTGCCAGCAGCCAGGGATCAATAGTCCAGCCCCAGCATTTT

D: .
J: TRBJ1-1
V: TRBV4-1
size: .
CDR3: CASASAGREAEAFF
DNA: TGCGCCAGCGCTTCGGCGGGGCGAGAGGCTGAAGCTTTCTTT

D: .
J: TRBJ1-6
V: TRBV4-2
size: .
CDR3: CASSQDRVGGKDSPLHF
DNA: TGTGCCAGCAGCCAAGATCGGGTAGGGGGAAAGGATTCACCCCTCCACTTT

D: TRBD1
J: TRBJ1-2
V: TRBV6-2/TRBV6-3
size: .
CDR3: CASSPTVTGVNYGYTF
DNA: TGTGCCAGCAGCCCTACGGTGACAGGGGTCAACTATGGCTACACCTTC

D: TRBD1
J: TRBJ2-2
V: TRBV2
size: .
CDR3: CASSMQRGPSTGELFF
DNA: TGTGCCAGCAGCATGCAAAGGGGGCCCTCCACCGGGGAGCTGTTTTTT

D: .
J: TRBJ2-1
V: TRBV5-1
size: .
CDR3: CASSRLGYNEQFF
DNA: TGCGCCAGCAGCCGGTTGGGATACAATGAGCAGTTCTTC

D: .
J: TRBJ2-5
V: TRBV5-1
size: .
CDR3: CASSLSVPGETQYF
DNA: TGCGCCAGCAGCTTAAGTGTTCCGGGAGAGACCCAGTACTTC

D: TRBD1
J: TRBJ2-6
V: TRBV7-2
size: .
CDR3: CASSASGQRAGANVLTF
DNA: TGTGCCAGCAGCGCTTCGGGACAGAGAGCTGGGGCCAACGTCCTGACTTTC

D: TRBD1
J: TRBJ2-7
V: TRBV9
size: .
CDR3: CASSVAEDRGNEQYF
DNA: TGTGCCAGCAGCGTAGCGGAGGACAGGGGAAACGAGCAGTACTTC

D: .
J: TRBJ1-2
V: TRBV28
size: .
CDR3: CASSPSEGTYGYTF
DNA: TGTGCCAGCAGCCCTTCGGAGGGCACCTATGGCTACACCTTC

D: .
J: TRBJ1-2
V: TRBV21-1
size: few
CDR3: CASTRVAGYTF
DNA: TGTGCCAGCACCCGGGTCGCAGGCTACACCTTC

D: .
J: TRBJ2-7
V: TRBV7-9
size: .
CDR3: CASSLDGWSAYEQYF
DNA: TGTGCCAGCAGCTTAGATGGGTGGAGTGCCTACGAGCAGTACTTC

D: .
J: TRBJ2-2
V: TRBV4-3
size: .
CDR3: CASSLQINTGELFF
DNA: TGCGCCAGCAGCCTCCAGATTAACACCGGGGAGCTGTTTTTT

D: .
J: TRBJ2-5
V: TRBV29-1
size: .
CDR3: CSVDYLGQFQETQYF
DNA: TGCAGCGTTGATTACCTAGGACAGTTCCAAGAGACCCAGTACTTC

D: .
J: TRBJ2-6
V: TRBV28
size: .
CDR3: CASSLSSGPLGSGANVLTF
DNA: TGTGCCAGCAGTTTATCTTCCGGTCCCCTCGGCTCTGGGGCCAACGTCCTGACTTTC

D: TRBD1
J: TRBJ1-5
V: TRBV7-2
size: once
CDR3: CASSRPGGEQPQHF
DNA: TGTGCCAGCAGTCGACCAGGGGGAGAACAGCCCCAGCATTTT

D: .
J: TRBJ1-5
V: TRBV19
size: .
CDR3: CASSNRDALKPQHF
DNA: TGTGCCAGTAGTAACCGGGACGCCCTAAAGCCCCAGCATTTT

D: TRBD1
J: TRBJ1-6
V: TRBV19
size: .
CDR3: CASNPDRGSPLHF
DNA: TGTGCCAGTAACCCGGACAGGGGTTCACCCCTCCACTTT

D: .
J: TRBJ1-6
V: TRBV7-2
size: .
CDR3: CASSLIGGSPLHF
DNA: TGTGCCAGCAGCTTAATCGGGGGATCACCCCTCCACTTT

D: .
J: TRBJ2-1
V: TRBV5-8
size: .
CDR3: CASSSARGLGAYNEQFF
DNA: TGTGCCAGCAGCTCGGCTAGGGGGTTGGGCGCCTACAATGAGCAGTTCTTC

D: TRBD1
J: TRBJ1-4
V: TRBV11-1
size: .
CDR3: CASSSDRGEKLFF
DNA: TGTGCCAGCAGCTCGGACAGGGGGGAAAAACTGTTTTTT

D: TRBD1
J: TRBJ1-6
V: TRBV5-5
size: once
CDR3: CASSPLQGLNSPLHF
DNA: TGTGCCAGCAGCCCATTACAGGGGTTGAATTCACCCCTCCACTTT

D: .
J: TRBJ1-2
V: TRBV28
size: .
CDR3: CASSPPHQNYGYTF
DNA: TGTGCCAGCAGTCCTCCACACCAGAACTATGGCTACACCTTC

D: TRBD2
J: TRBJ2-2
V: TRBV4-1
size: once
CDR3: CASSHNSGGDPGELFF
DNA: TGCGCCAGCAGCCATAATAGCGGGGGGGATCCCGGGGAGCTGTTTTTT

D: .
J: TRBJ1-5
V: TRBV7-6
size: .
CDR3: CASSLSRGGSNQPQHF
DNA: TGTGCCAGCAGCTTATCTCGGGGAGGGAGCAATCAGCCCCAGCATTTT

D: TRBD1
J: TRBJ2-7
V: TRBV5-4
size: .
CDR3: CASSLVGQGHEQYF
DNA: TGTGCCAGCAGCTTGGTTGGACAGGGCCACGAGCAGTACTTC

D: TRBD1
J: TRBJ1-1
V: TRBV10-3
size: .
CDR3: CAISESAQGGKGTEAFF
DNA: TGTGCCATCAGTGAGTCGGCCCAGGGGGGAAAAGGCACTGAAGCTTTCTTT

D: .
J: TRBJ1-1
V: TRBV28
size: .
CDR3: CASRAGWHTEAFF
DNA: TGTGCCAGCAGGGCCGGGTGGCACACTGAAGCTTTCTTT

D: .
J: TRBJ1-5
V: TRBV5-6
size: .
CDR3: CASSLRGEWSNQPQHF
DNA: TGTGCCAGCAGCTTGAGAGGGGAATGGAGCAATCAGCCCCAGCATTTT

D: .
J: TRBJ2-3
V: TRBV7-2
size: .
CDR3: CASSPFAGGRSTDTQYF
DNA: TGTGCCAGCAGCCCCTTCGCCGGGGGACGCAGCACAGATACGCAGTATTTT

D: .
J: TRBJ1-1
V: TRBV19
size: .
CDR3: CASRQGVRLMNTEAFF
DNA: TGTGCCAGTAGGCAAGGCGTGCGGCTCATGAACACTGAAGCTTTCTTT

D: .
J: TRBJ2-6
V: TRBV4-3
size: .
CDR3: CASSQQRGSGANVLTF
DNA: TGCGCCAGCAGCCAGCAACGGGGCTCTGGGGCCAACGTCCTGACTTTC

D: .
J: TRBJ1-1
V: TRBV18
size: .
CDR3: CASSLDDWYTEAFF
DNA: TGTGCCAGCTCACTGGATGATTGGTACACTGAAGCTTTCTTT

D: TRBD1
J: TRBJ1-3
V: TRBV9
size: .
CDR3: CASSGGTGGSGNTIYF
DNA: TGTGCCAGCAGCGGGGGGACAGGTGGATCTGGAAACACCATATATTTT

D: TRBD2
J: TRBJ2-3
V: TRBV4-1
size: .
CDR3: CASSRGRGITDTQYF
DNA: TGCGCCAGCAGCCGCGGGAGGGGAATAACAGATACGCAGTATTTT